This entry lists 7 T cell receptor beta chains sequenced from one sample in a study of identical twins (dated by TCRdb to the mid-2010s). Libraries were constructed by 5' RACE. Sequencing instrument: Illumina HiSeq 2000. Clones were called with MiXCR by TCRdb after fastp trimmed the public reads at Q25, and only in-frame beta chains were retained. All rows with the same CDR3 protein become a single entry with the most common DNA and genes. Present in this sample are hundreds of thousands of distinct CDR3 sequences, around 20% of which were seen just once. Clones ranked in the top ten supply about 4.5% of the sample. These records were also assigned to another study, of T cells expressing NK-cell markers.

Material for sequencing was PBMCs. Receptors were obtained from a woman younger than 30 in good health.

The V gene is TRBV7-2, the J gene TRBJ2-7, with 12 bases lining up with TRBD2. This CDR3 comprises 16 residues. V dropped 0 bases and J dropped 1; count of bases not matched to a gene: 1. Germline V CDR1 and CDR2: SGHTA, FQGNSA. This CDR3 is CASSLAGLAGSYEQYF. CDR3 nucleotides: TGTGCCAGCAGCTTAGCGGGACTAGCGGGTTCCTACGAGCAGTACTTC.

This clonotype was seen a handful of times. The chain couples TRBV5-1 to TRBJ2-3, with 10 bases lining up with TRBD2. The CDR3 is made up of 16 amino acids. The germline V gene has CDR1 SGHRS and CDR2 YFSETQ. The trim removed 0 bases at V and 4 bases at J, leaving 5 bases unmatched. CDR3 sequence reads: CASSLALAGAADTQYF. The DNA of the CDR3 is TGCGCCAGCAGCTTGGCTCTAGCGGGGGCTGCAGATACGCAGTATTTT.

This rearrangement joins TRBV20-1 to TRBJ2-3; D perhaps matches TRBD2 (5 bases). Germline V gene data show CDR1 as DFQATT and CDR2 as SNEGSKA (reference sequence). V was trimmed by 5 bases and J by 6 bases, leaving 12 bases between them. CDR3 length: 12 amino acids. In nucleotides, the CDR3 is TGCAGTGCTCCAACGGGGAGTGATACGCAGTATTTT. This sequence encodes CSAPTGSDTQYF.

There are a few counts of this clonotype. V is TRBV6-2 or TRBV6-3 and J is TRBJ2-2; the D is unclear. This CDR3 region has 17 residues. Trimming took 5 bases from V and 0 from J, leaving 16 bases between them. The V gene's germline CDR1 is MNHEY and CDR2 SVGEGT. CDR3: CASSRESDGANTGELFF. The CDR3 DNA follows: TGTGCCAGCAGTCGAGAAAGCGACGGAGCGAACACCGGGGAGCTGTTTTTT.

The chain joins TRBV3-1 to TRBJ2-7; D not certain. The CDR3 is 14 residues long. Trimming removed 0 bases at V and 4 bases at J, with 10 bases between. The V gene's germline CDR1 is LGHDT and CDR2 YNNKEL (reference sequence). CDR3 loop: CASSQDRIGYEQYF. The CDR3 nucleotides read TGTGCCAGCAGCCAAGATCGCATAGGGTACGAGCAGTACTTC.

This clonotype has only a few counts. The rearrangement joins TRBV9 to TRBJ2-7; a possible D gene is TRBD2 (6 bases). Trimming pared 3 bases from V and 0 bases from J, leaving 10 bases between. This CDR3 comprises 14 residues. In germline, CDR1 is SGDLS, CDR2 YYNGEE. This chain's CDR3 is CASSALGSSYEQYF. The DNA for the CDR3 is TGTGCCAGCAGCGCCCTCGGGAGCTCCTACGAGCAGTACTTC.

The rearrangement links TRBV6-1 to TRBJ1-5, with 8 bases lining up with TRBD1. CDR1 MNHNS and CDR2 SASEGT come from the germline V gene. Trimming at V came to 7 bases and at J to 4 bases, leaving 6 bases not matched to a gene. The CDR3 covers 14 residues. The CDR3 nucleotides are TGTGCCAGCACCGACAGGGGAAGTAATCAGCCCCAGCATTTT. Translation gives CASTDRGSNQPQHF.